This TCR beta chain was recorded in a study of blood T cell repertoires in COVID-19. On the study more broadly: There were acute and convalescent COVID-19 samples, and they came from the United States, Italy and Spain. The cDNA or gDNA used as material had been derived from T cells, B-cell-depleted T cells, or PBMCs.

Original handling: Nucleated cell number was recorded as an estimate derived from reference gene primer amplification. The repertoire was sequenced with immunoSEQ multiplex PCR; TCRdb's copy has only in-frame clones and lacks some. Clone size and the V and J calls come from that table; the DNA yielded D and trimming. The table has 120,000 or so clones, 82% seen once; the top ten hold about 4.5%. This clone was seen a single time. The specimen was peripheral blood. The TCR originated in a woman in her 70s with acute or convalescent COVID-19.

CDR3 sequence reads: CASSYDRAPNQPQHF. The CDR3 DNA is TGTGCCAGCAGCTATGACAGGGCCCCCAATCAGCCCCAGCATTTT. The J gene is TRBJ1-5, the V gene TRBV7-8; 7 bases are shared with TRBD1. The CDR3 is made up of 15 amino acids. V shed 4 bases, J shed 3 bases, and the junction held 6 bases outside the gene matches. The V gene's germline CDR1 is SGHVS and CDR2 FQNEAQ.